What follows are 28 T cell receptor beta chains derived from one specimen sequenced in a study of blood T cell repertoires in COVID-19. Libraries were prepared by immunoSEQ multiplex PCR; TCRdb keeps only in-frame clonotypes and omits some of them. The table has hundreds of thousands of clones, 87% seen once. The sample comprised PBMCs or T cells enriched from blood (not recorded which). The receptors derive from a woman aged 18 to 35 with acute COVID-19.

V is TRBV27 and J is TRBJ2-1; the match to TRBD1 covers 8 bases. J was trimmed by 4 bases and V by 6 bases; bases with no gene match: 5. The CDR3 is 14 amino acids. The germline CDR1 and CDR2 sequences are MNHEY and SMNVEV (reference sequence). The CDR3 DNA is TGTGCCAGCAGCGCCGGGACAGGTTACAATGAGCAGTTCTTC. Translation: CASSAGTGYNEQFF.

Only one count was recorded for this clone. The gene calls are TRBV5-4 and TRBJ2-7; no reliable D call. There are 12 residues in the CDR3. Per germline, CDR1 SGHNT and CDR2 YYREEE (reference sequence). V lost 0 bases, J lost 7 bases, and 8 bases lay in between. CDR3 in DNA: TGTGCCAGCAGCTTGGAAGCGAGGGAGCAGTACTTC. Encoded protein: CASSLEAREQYF. The full variable domain, with the rest looked up from reference TRBV5-4 and TRBJ2-7, is ETGVTQSPTHLIKTRGQQVTLRCSSQSGHNTVSWYQQALGQGPQFIFQYYREEENGRGNFPPRFSGLQFPNYSSELNVNALELDDSALYLCASSLEAREQYFGPGTRLTVT.

In its sample, this clone was seen a few times. The rearrangement links TRBV7-2 to TRBJ2-3; possibly TRBD2 for D (6 bases). The CDR3 covers 14 residues. CDR1 is SGHTA and CDR2 is FQGNSA in the germline V gene. Trimming cost V 3 bases and J 4 bases, with 11 bases left between them. CDR3 coding DNA: TGTGCCAGCAGCTTTACTAAGCGGGCAGATACGCAGTATTTT. It specifies CASSFTKRADTQYF.

This clone has just one count. The CDR3 nucleotides read TGTGCCAGCAGCCTTGGAGCAGGGCTCTATGGCTACACCTTC. This translates into CASSLGAGLYGYTF. J is TRBJ1-2 and V is TRBV5-8, with D maybe TRBD1 (5 bases). V was pared by 4 bases and J by 4 bases, with 14 bases between. The CDR3 is 14 amino acids. The germline gives CDR1 SGHTS, CDR2 YDEGEE.

On this clone: This sample also contains other DNA sequences that code for the same CDR3. The CDR3 is CASRRQGSNQPQHF. The DNA for the CDR3 is TGTGCCAGTCGACGCCAGGGGAGCAATCAGCCCCAGCATTTT. V usage is TRBV19 and J usage is TRBJ1-5, with D possibly TRBD1 on 6 matching bases. Trimming stripped 8 bases from V and 1 base from J, with 12 bases between. The length of the CDR3 is 14 residues. Per germline, CDR1 LNHDA and CDR2 SQIVND (reference sequence).

This clone appeared a single time. The CDR3 is CASSHGLAGTEQFF. CDR3 in DNA: TGTGCCAGCAGTCACGGACTAGCGGGAACTGAGCAGTTCTTC. The rearrangement joins TRBV28 to TRBJ2-1; 12 bases match TRBD2. Trimming at V came to 5 bases and at J to 9 bases, leaving 5 bases not matched to a gene. The germline CDR1 and CDR2 sequences are MDHEN and SYDVKM. This CDR3 spans 14 amino acids. The full variable domain, rest sourced from reference TRBV28 and TRBJ2-1, is DVKVTQSSRYLVKRTGEKVFLECVQDMDHENMFWYRQDPGLGLRLIYFSYDVKMKEKGDIPEGYSVSREKKERFSLILESASTNQTSMYLCASSHGLAGTEQFFGPGTRLTVL.

The chain joins TRBV6-4 to TRBJ1-2; 10 bases line up with TRBD1. The V gene's germline CDR1 is MRHNA and CDR2 SNTAGT. The CDR3 has 16 residues. After removal of 4 bases from V and 1 base from J, the junction contained 6 bases not matched to a gene. CDR3 DNA sequence: TGTGCCAGCAGTGTGGGACAGGGGAGTCGTAACTATGGCTACACCTTC. Encoded protein: CASSVGQGSRNYGYTF.

The chain uses TRBV19 and TRBJ1-1; D call uncertain. The CDR3 is 12 amino acids. The germline gives CDR1 LNHDA, CDR2 SQIVND (reference sequence). Trimming took 5 bases from V and 7 from J, leaving 11 bases between them. The CDR3 loop reads CASSFKHVEAFF. DNA for the CDR3: TGTGCCAGTAGTTTCAAACACGTTGAAGCTTTCTTT.

The genes are TRBV7-3 and TRBJ2-2, with 7 bases that match TRBD1. Germline CDR1 is SGHTA and CDR2 is FQGTGA. This CDR3 comprises 16 residues. J gave up 0 bases and V 3 bases, and 4 bases lay outside the gene matches. The CDR3 sequence is CASSFLGGANTGELFF. Here the CDR3 DNA reads TGTGCCAGCAGCTTTCTAGGGGGCGCGAACACCGGGGAGCTGTTTTTT.

A note on this clone: Additional DNA sequences in this sample encode the identical CDR3. This chain joins TRBV3-1 (or the pseudogene TRBV3-2) and TRBJ1-6, with D unclear. Deletions cut 4 bases from V and 0 bases from J, with 7 bases between. The CDR3 has 15 residues. The germline CDR1 and CDR2 sequences are LGHDT and YNNKEL (reference sequence). The CDR3 DNA is TGTGCCAGCAGCCGGGCCAGCTCCTATAATTCACCCCTCCACTTT. Encoded protein: CASSRASSYNSPLHF.

The chain links TRBV5-1 to TRBJ2-1, with TRBD1 matching over 8 bases. After removal of 3 bases from V and 5 bases from J, the junction contained 7 bases not matched to a gene. The germline CDR1 and CDR2 sequences are SGHRS and YFSETQ. The CDR3 is 15 amino acids. CDR3 protein: CASSSQGATNNEQFF. CDR3 nucleotide sequence: TGCGCCAGCAGCTCGCAGGGGGCTACTAACAATGAGCAGTTCTTC.

The gene calls are TRBV7-2 and TRBJ1-2; 7 bases agree with TRBD1. The CDR3 loop spans 15 amino acids. Trimming at V came to 2 bases and at J to 8 bases, leaving 11 bases not matched to a gene. CDR1 SGHTA and CDR2 FQGNSA come from the germline V gene. The CDR3 loop reads CASSLSAPGDRGYTF. CDR3 bases: TGTGCCAGCAGCTTATCGGCCCCCGGGGACAGAGGCTACACCTTC.

The gene calls are TRBV24-1 and TRBJ1-5, with unresolved D. The CDR3 spans 19 residues. The germline V gene has CDR1 KGHDR and CDR2 SFDVKD. Between the trimmed V and J ends, which lost 4 bases and 4 bases, there was a span of 25 bases. The CDR3 is CATSETFGSKGGINQPQHF. CDR3 DNA: TGTGCCACCAGTGAGACGTTCGGTAGTAAGGGAGGTATAAATCAGCCCCAGCATTTT.

In this sample, this clone turned up a few times. The V call is TRBV29-1, the J call TRBJ1-6; 7 nucleotides align to TRBD1. The trim removed 7 bases at V and 6 bases at J, leaving 6 bases unmatched. The CDR3 contains 13 residues. CDR1 is SQVTM, CDR2 ANQGSEA, per germline. As DNA, the CDR3 is TGCAGCGCCAGGACAGGCTTTAATTCACCCCTCCACTTT. This codes for CSARTGFNSPLHF.

This chain uses TRBV10-2 with TRBJ2-7, with a tentative D call TRBD1 (6 bases). The germline CDR1 and CDR2 sequences are WSHSY and SAAADI. The CDR3 is 13 residues long. V dropped 4 bases and J dropped 5 bases, with 12 bases sitting between them. The CDR3 DNA follows: TGCGCCAGCAGTGCGTACAGGGCTAACGAGCAGTACTTC. The encoded protein is CASSAYRANEQYF.

This rearrangement joins TRBV9 to TRBJ1-4; D is uncertain. Germline CDR1 SGDLS, CDR2 YYNGEE. V was shortened by 1 base and J by 0 bases, with 7 bases between the two germline ends. This CDR3 contains 15 residues. CDR3 region: CASSVSVSTNEKLFF. CDR3 coding DNA: TGTGCCAGCAGCGTATCGGTGTCAACTAATGAAAAACTGTTTTTT.

This chain connects TRBV2 to TRBJ1-2; TRBD1 aligns across 9 bases. Trimming removed 9 bases from V and 4 bases from J; junction bases left unmatched: 9. CDR1 is SNHLY and CDR2 is FYNNEI in the germline V gene. The CDR3 loop spans 14 amino acids. The CDR3 protein is CASIRDRVGYGYTF. The CDR3 bases are TGTGCCAGTATCCGGGACAGGGTCGGCTATGGCTACACCTTC. The full variable domain, rest sourced from reference TRBV2 and TRBJ1-2, is EPEVTQTPSHQVTQMGQEVILRCVPISNHLYFYWYRQILGQKVEFLVSFYNNEISEKSEIFDDQFSVERPDGSNFTLKIRSTKLEDSAMYFCASIRDRVGYGYTFGSGTRLTVV.

This clone has only one observation. The V and J genes are TRBV7-2 and TRBJ2-1, with D perhaps matching TRBD2 (5 bases). CDR3 length: 15 amino acids. Germline V gene data show CDR1 as SGHTA and CDR2 as FQGNSA. The V and J ends lost 8 bases and 0 bases respectively, with 14 bases between them. CDR3 sequence (DNA): TGTGCCAGCGGAACAACGGGGAGCTCCTACAATGAGCAGTTCTTC. Residues: CASGTTGSSYNEQFF.

This chain links TRBV7-3 with TRBJ2-1, with a weak D call TRBD2 (5 bases). Trimming left V 2 bases short and J 7 bases short, with 9 bases between. CDR1 SGHTA and CDR2 FQGTGA come from the germline V gene. The CDR3 sequence is 13 residues long. The chain's CDR3 is CASSLSLANEQFF. CDR3 in DNA: TGTGCCAGCAGCTTATCGTTAGCGAATGAGCAGTTCTTC.

This clone is a singleton in its sample. V usage is TRBV27 and J usage is TRBJ2-7, with a tentative D call TRBD2 (7 bases). Between the trimmed V and J ends, which lost 4 bases and 3 bases, there was a span of 16 bases. The CDR3 extends over 15 amino acids. Germline CDR1 and CDR2: MNHEY and SMNVEV (reference sequence). The chain's CDR3 is CASSSAGHSDYEQYF. CDR3 DNA sequence: TGTGCCAGCAGTTCAGCGGGACATTCAGACTACGAGCAGTACTTC.

V and J are TRBV29-1 and TRBJ1-2; D remains unclear. The CDR3 covers 12 residues. CDR1 SQVTM and CDR2 ANQGSEA come from the germline V gene. Trimming left V 5 bases short and J 4 bases short, with 11 bases between. The CDR3 sequence is CSVLTRFYGYTF. The CDR3 nucleotides read TGCAGCGTTTTAACGCGTTTCTATGGCTACACCTTC.

The chain uses TRBV5-6 and TRBJ1-2, with 10 bases identical to TRBD1. CDR1 is SGHDT, CDR2 YYEEEE, per germline. V shed 0 bases and J 4 bases; nucleotides not matched to a gene: 3. The CDR3 sequence is 15 residues long. The CDR3 region has the DNA TGTGCCAGCAGCTTGGGACAGGGGGCTTCCTATGGCTACACCTTC. Its translation: CASSLGQGASYGYTF.

V is TRBV7-9 and J is TRBJ2-7; 9 bases align to TRBD2. The CDR3 length is 16 residues. Per the germline V gene, CDR1 is SEHNR and CDR2 is FQNEAQ (reference sequence). V lost 5 bases and J lost 5; bases outside the gene matches: 13. The CDR3 is CASSGQAGGFVHEQYF. As DNA, the CDR3 is TGTGCCAGCAGCGGCCAAGCGGGGGGTTTTGTTCACGAGCAGTACTTC.

The sample holds one count of this clone. The rearrangement joins TRBV19 to TRBJ2-1, with 12 bases aligning to TRBD2. V lost 4 bases, J lost 5 bases, and 0 bases stayed unmatched. This CDR3 region has 14 residues. The germline V gene encodes CDR1 LNHDA and CDR2 SQIVND (reference sequence). The CDR3, as DNA: TGTGCCAGTAGTAGACTAGCGGGAGACAATGAGCAGTTCTTC. It encodes CASSRLAGDNEQFF. The entire variable domain, with the rest obtained from reference TRBV19 and TRBJ2-1, is as follows: DGGITQSPKYLFRKEGQNVTLSCEQNLNHDAMYWYRQDPGQGLRLIYYSQIVNDFQKGDIAEGYSVSREKKESFPLTVTSAQKNPTAFYLCASSRLAGDNEQFFGPGTRLTVL.

The chain carries TRBV7-2 and TRBJ1-1, with D unresolved. The V end was cut by 2 bases, the J end by 4 bases, with 8 bases between. The CDR3 extends over 13 amino acids. CDR1 is SGHTA and CDR2 is FQGNSA in the germline V gene. The CDR3: CASSLFSSTEAFF. In DNA, the CDR3 is TGTGCCAGCAGCTTATTCTCGAGCACTGAAGCTTTCTTT.

The chain combines TRBV28 with TRBJ1-5; no definite D call. V lost 8 bases and J lost 3, with 17 bases in between. The CDR3 covers 15 residues. From germline, CDR1 is MDHEN and CDR2 SYDVKM. The DNA for the CDR3 is TGTGCCAGCGCCACAACGGGGTTAAACAATCAGCCCCAGCATTTT. Translated: CASATTGLNNQPQHF.

The gene calls are TRBV2 and TRBJ2-7, with 9 positions matching TRBD2. The CDR3 contains 13 residues. Trimming removed 8 bases from V and 5 bases from J; junction bases left unmatched: 7. The V gene's germline CDR1 is SNHLY and CDR2 FYNNEI. The CDR3 nucleotides are TGTGCCAGCCGCGGTATAGCGGGAGACGAGCAGTACTTC. Amino acid sequence: CASRGIAGDEQYF.

This clone appeared a single time. V and J are TRBV7-2 and TRBJ2-3; D ambiguous. This CDR3 spans 13 amino acids. Germline CDR1 SGHTA, CDR2 FQGNSA. V lost 2 bases and J 5 bases, leaving 8 bases between the germline ends. For the CDR3, the DNA is TGTGCCAGCAGCTTATTACCCGGAGATACGCAGTATTTT. Translated: CASSLLPGDTQYF.